This T cell receptor beta chain was sequenced in a study of T cell responses to AZD1222 COVID-19 vaccine. Study overall: Pooling was applied to second doses at about 4 or about 12 weeks.

Measured with immunoSEQ multiplex PCR; TCRdb has only the in-frame clones, and not every one. The sample has fewer than 200,000 clones; about 91% are singletons. Trimming at V came to 4 bases and at J to 0 bases, leaving 7 bases not matched to a gene. Germline CDR1 LNHDA, CDR2 SQIVND (reference sequence). This CDR3 has 16 amino acids. This sequence originates from an adult in good health. V and J are TRBV19 and TRBJ2-3, with 7 bases lining up with TRBD2. The starting material was peripheral blood, obtained on day 0 of AZD1222 vaccination. The CDR3 loop is CASSTRLAASTDTQYF. The DNA of the CDR3 is TGTGCCAGTAGTACAAGACTAGCAGCTAGCACAGATACGCAGTATTTT.